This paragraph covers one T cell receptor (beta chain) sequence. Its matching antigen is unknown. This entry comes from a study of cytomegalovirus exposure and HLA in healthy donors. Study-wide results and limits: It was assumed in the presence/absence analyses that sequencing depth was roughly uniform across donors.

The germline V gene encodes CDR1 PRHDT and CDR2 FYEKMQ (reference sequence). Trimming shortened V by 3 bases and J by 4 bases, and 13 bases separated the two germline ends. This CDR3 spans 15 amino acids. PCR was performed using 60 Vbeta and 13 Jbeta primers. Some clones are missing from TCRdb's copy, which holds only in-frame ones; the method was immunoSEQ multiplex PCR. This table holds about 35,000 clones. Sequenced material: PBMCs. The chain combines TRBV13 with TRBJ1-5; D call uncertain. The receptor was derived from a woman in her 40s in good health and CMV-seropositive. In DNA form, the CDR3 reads TGTGCCAGCAGCTTCAATGGTCAGGAAAATCAGCCCCAGCATTTT. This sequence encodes CASSFNGQENQPQHF.